This TCR beta chain was documented in a study of T cells in localized non-small cell lung cancer. Clones were sequenced by immunoSEQ multiplex PCR, and TCRdb holds only the in-frame ones, with some missing. The top ten hold around 6.4% of the sample, which has about 40,000 clones, approximately 84% seen once. Per the germline V gene, CDR1 is SNHLY and CDR2 is FYNNEI. There are 17 residues in the CDR3. Trimming cost V 1 base and J 4 bases, with 16 bases left between them. On this clone itself: As yet, its antigen is unknown.

Regarding the study as a whole: The study detected a median around 50 of the top 100 tumor clones in adjacent lung. Longer overall survival associated with higher blood T cell density; shorter survival with higher adjacent-lung clonality.

This rearrangement joins TRBV2 to TRBJ2-2, with D possibly TRBD1 on 6 matching bases. Sequenced here: peripheral blood, sampled before any cancer treatment. This receptor was taken from a man between 35 and 75 years old with stage I lung adenocarcinoma. In DNA, the CDR3 is TGTGCCAGCAGTGAAGACGGCCCACAGGGTTTCACCGGGGAGCTGTTTTTT. Translating gives CASSEDGPQGFTGELFF.